This note documents a single T cell receptor beta chain sequence. Its antigen remains unknown. A second PCR, run for roughly 7 to 11 cycles, used a sample-barcoded 5' primer plus a J-beta primer mix. Every cDNA molecule carried a tag from a template-switch adaptor bearing 12 random nucleotides. TCRdb fed the 5' RACE reads into MiXCR, producing one record per CDR3 protein. Altogether 950,000 to 1,200,000 distinct CDR3 sequences are present, around two fifths being singletons, with the ten largest covering 13%. This sample stems from a study of blood T cells in healthy people across ages. In the study overall: Using template switching, researchers captured about one barcoded beta molecule for each two T cells. Study-wide findings and caveats: In older individuals, TCR beta diversity per million T cells was lower, falling roughly linearly with age.

The CDR3 loop spans 14 amino acids. Germline CDR1 reads MNHEY; CDR2 reads SVGAGI. The junction had 4 bases not matched to a gene; V was cut back by 6 bases and J by 6 bases. The chain couples TRBV6-5 to TRBJ2-3, with 12 positions matching TRBD1. The sequenced material came from blood. The TCR sequence derives from a man aged 18 to 35 in good health. CDR3 sequence (DNA): TGTGCCAGCAGGCCGGGACAGGGGGCCGATACGCAGTATTTT. It is translated as CASRPGQGADTQYF.